A selection of T cell receptor beta chains follows, all from one sample in a study of beta chain features in type 1 diabetes. Clones were read by immunoSEQ multiplex PCR, and TCRdb kept only the in-frame ones, dropping some. Here the sample spans around 430,000 clones, around 28% being singletons. Material for sequencing was naive CD4+ T cells from blood. These receptors originate from a man younger than 35 in good health. The conserved cysteine and the conserved F or W are not part of the CDR3 here. The D gene is left open where the match is weak.

len,d_gene,v_gene,CDR3aa
13,-,TRBV9,ASTPGTGLPYEQY
16,-,TRBV10-3,AISESGTAPGAKNIQY
12,-,TRBV5-4,ASSPRTPGDTQY
13,TRBD2,TRBV5-1,ASSLQTSSTGELF
12,-,TRBV6-1,ASSLGRFDEKLF
16,-,TRBV28,ASSLYGPWGAGNQPQH
11,TRBD2,TRBV9,ASSLAGDETQY
14,TRBD2,TRBV28,ASSSGLAGSTDTQY
10,-,TRBV28,ASEGVTYEQY
14,TRBD1,TRBV29-1,SVEVMTGVISYEQY
14,TRBD1,TRBV15,ATSHPPTTGAETQY
11,-,TRBV30,AWSRPQGDEQF
13,-,TRBV29-1,SVEGTLPRDGTQY
10,-,TRBV29-1,SVEWNGNTIY
11,TRBD1,TRBV29-1,RPPGQEVNEQF
10,-,TRBV7-2,ASSIGRYEQY
11,-,TRBV29-1,SVGGDPYNEQF
11,-,TRBV29-1,SVDSGPGDTQY
15,-,TRBV4-2,ASSPGLRGGLQETQY
10,-,TRBV7-7,ASSPGGDEQF
11,TRBD1,TRBV29-1,SVGQGGNTEAF
11,-,TRBV6-6,ASRMGSGNTIY
13,-,TRBV4-2,ASCPGVADTGELF
10,-,TRBV30,AWSAGDYGYT
14,TRBD2,TRBV6-6,ASSYSGLQTKNIQY
14,-,TRBV25-1,ASRPRLGTAGNTIY
12,-,TRBV29-1,SVGDGAGFNEQF
12,-,TRBV2,ASSFDSSTDTQY
13,TRBD1,TRBV10-3,AISESWDREDTQY
12,-,TRBV30,AWSVPGLRQPQH
10,-,TRBV2,ASSMGNYGYT
12,-,TRBV5-6,ASSSVAPGYIQY
10,-,TRBV10-3,ACSIGGTEAF
11,TRBD1,TRBV29-1,SVAGTVFYGYT
15,-,TRBV7-9,ASSLRNRVHPNNEQF
13,-,TRBV18,ASSPLARQYNEQF
11,-,TRBV30,AWSPLGAETQY
15,TRBD2,TRBV7-9,ASSSGLAGVGTDTQY
14,TRBD1,TRBV30,AWSLGQGHSGNTIY
11,-,TRBV7-9,ASSSLRTHEQY
13,-,TRBV11-3,ASSLVGYGGETQY
12,-,TRBV5-4,ASRAGVALETQY
12,TRBD2,TRBV7-2,ASEVLAAAGAQY
11,-,TRBV29-1,SVALSSQRGYT
12,-,TRBV15,ATNQVNSNQPQH
14,-,TRBV21-1,ASKDRALSGANVLT
10,-,TRBV29-1,SVDQGGIEAF
12,-,TRBV6-5,ASSYSIVGYGYT
13,-,TRBV28,ASSSGGANYNEQF
11,-,TRBV4-3,ASSQDPTGEQF
10,-,TRBV28,ASSTGRREAF
13,TRBD1,TRBV7-9,ASSPRDRGLYEQY
14,-,TRBV1,TSSQGSASGSNEQF
11,-,TRBV28,ASSLPGNTEAF
12,TRBD1,TRBV6-5,ASSYSGGLDEQF